This T cell receptor (beta chain) originates from a study of blood T cell repertoires in COVID-19. Study at large: Specimens from acute and convalescent COVID-19 originated in the United States, Italy and Spain. PBMCs, B-cell-depleted T cells, or T cells provided the cDNA or gDNA that made up the material.

The CDR3 length is 14 residues. Germline CDR1 is LNHDA and CDR2 is SQIVND (reference sequence). V was trimmed by 7 bases and J by 0 bases, leaving 10 bases between them. The data were produced by immunoSEQ multiplex PCR, yet TCRdb's version contains in-frame clones alone and is incomplete. The sample includes some 42,000 clones, roughly 87% of them seen just once. This clonotype originated in a human donor in a cohort sampled during active COVID-19. Sequencing was performed on peripheral blood. The chain carries TRBV19 and TRBJ1-5, with a tentative D call TRBD1 (6 bases). The CDR3 DNA sequence: TGTGCCAGTAAGACAGGCTCTAGCAATCAGCCCCAGCATTTT. It specifies CASKTGSSNQPQHF.